One sample yielded the 17 T cell receptor beta chains listed below, sequenced in a study of T-cell memory formation after mild COVID-19. TCRdb reprocessed the 5' RACE reads with MiXCR, giving one entry per CDR3 protein. The table records some 600,000 distinct CDR3 sequences, about 18% of them present only once. Specimen: PBMCs or a T cell subset sorted from them (not recorded which). Receptor source: an adult woman who had mild COVID-19 (a few samples of this study predate the infection). Cell type and time point are not known.

This clonotype has only a few counts. The V call is TRBV11-2, the J call TRBJ2-5, with D maybe TRBD2 (6 bases). The CDR3 is made up of 18 amino acids. The V and J ends lost 5 bases and 4 bases respectively, with 26 bases between them. From germline, CDR1 is SGHAT and CDR2 FQNNGV. The CDR3: CASSPLSLRGKAGETQYF. DNA of the CDR3: TGTGCCAGCAGCCCATTATCCCTTCGGGGCAAAGCGGGAGAGACCCAGTACTTC.

The CDR3 DNA reads TGCAGTGCTAGAGATCGTACCACTGGGAGTCTTTATGGCTACACCTTC. Protein sequence: CSARDRTTGSLYGYTF. V usage is TRBV20-1 and J usage is TRBJ1-2; the D is unclear. The CDR3 has 16 residues. CDR1 DFQATT and CDR2 SNEGSKA come from the germline V gene (reference sequence). V was cut by 0 bases and J by 5 bases, with 19 bases left in between.

The chain links TRBV6-1 to TRBJ2-7, with D maybe TRBD2 (6 bases). V was trimmed by 7 bases and J by 5 bases, leaving 18 bases between them. Germline CDR1 and CDR2: MNHNS and SASEGT. CDR3 size: 14 residues. The DNA of the CDR3 is TGTGCCAGCATGAGGCAGGGAGGTACCCACGAGCAGTACGTC. Translated, it gives CASMRQGGTHEQYV.

The chain is built from TRBV7-2 and TRBJ2-5; 7 nucleotides line up with TRBD1. The CDR3 extends over 14 amino acids. The germline CDR1 and CDR2 sequences are SGHTA and FQGNSA. V was clipped by 6 bases and J by 5 bases; unmatched bases: 9. The CDR3: CASSWTGQLETQYF. CDR3 nucleotides: TGTGCCAGCAGTTGGACAGGCCAATTGGAGACCCAGTACTTC.

Comments on this clonotype: The junction differs from germline at one of its ends, possibly a read error. The rearrangement links TRBV20-1 to TRBJ2-6; 9 nucleotides match TRBD1. Germline CDR1 DFQATT, CDR2 SNEGSKA (reference sequence). CDR3 length: 17 residues. In nucleotides, the CDR3 is TGCAGTGCCAACCGACAGGGGGTTGTGGCTGGGGCCAACGTCATGACTTTC. Protein product: CSANRQGVVAGANVMTF.

The chain combines TRBV11-2 with TRBJ1-2, with D tentatively TRBD1 (6 bases). Germline-derived CDR1 and CDR2 are SGHAT and FQNNGV. This CDR3 has 15 amino acids. Trimming stripped 0 bases from V and 4 bases from J, with 12 bases between. CDR3 sequence reads: CASSLEAGAIYGYTF. The CDR3 DNA follows: TGTGCCAGCAGCTTAGAAGCAGGGGCCATCTATGGCTACACCTTC.

V gene TRBV9 combines with J gene TRBJ2-1, with unresolved D. This CDR3 region has 17 residues. With 1 base removed from V and 0 bases from J, the gap between germline ends came to 14 bases. The germline CDR1 and CDR2 sequences are SGDLS and YYNGEE. CDR3 bases: TGTGCCAGCAGCGTAATTAGCTCTGACCTCTCCTACAATGAGCAGTTCTTC. Translation: CASSVISSDLSYNEQFF. The full variable domain, its missing parts supplied by reference TRBV9 and TRBJ2-1, is DSGVTQTPKHLITATGQRVTLRCSPRSGDLSVYWYQQSLDQGLQFLIQYYNGEERAKGNILERFSAQQFPDLHSELNLSSLELGDSALYFCASSVISSDLSYNEQFFGPGTRLTVL.

There are a few counts of this clonotype. This chain links TRBV6-1 with TRBJ2-7; weak D call: TRBD2 (6 bases). CDR3 size: 15 residues. Per germline, CDR1 MNHNS and CDR2 SASEGT. Trimming stripped 6 bases from V and 1 base from J, with 16 bases between. The CDR3 here is CASRPPGLISYEQYF. Written as DNA, the CDR3 is TGTGCCAGCAGGCCACCGGGACTGATATCCTACGAGCAGTACTTC.

There are a few counts of this clonotype. The V call is TRBV6-6, the J call TRBJ1-4; D is uncertain. The CDR3 spans 18 residues. Trimming removed 2 bases from V and 6 bases from J, with 22 bases in between. Germline V gene sequence: CDR1 MNHNY, CDR2 SVGAGI (reference sequence). The CDR3 reads CASSYGPRSRAKDEKLFF. DNA for the CDR3: TGTGCCAGCAGTTACGGGCCTCGGTCACGGGCCAAAGATGAAAAACTGTTTTTT.

This clonotype has only a few counts. The chain couples TRBV24-1 to TRBJ2-1; 7 bases align to TRBD2. The CDR3 is made up of 17 amino acids. CDR1 and CDR2 (germline): KGHDR, SFDVKD. After removal of 4 bases from V and 8 bases from J, the junction contained 16 bases not matched to a gene. CDR3 loop: CATSEPLAARPEDEQFF. CDR3 in DNA: TGTGCCACCAGTGAGCCCCTAGCGGCCCGACCAGAGGATGAGCAGTTCTTC.

The chain uses TRBV6-5 and TRBJ2-7, with 9 bases that match TRBD2. Germline CDR1 reads MNHEY; CDR2 reads SVGAGI. Germline trimming cut 0 bases from V and 7 bases from J; bases unmatched to any gene: 1. The CDR3 totals 13 residues. CDR3 coding DNA: TGTGCCAGCAGTTACTCGAGCGGGGGGGAGCAGTACTTC. Its protein product is CASSYSSGGEQYF.

This clonotype was seen more than once but under ten times. The chain uses TRBV6-1 and TRBJ2-3; 11 positions agree with TRBD2. The CDR3 consists of 15 residues. Germline CDR1 reads MNHNS; CDR2 reads SASEGT. V gave up 7 bases and J gave up 2 bases; unmatched junction bases: 5. As DNA, the CDR3 is TGTGCCAGCATGAGACTAGCGGGGTACACAGATACGCAGTATTTT. It specifies CASMRLAGYTDTQYF.

In its sample, this clonotype was seen a few times. The gene calls are TRBV3-1 and TRBJ2-7, with D hard to call. This CDR3 has 14 amino acids. Germline V gene lookup returns CDR1 LGHDT and CDR2 YNNKEL (reference sequence). Trimming stripped 0 bases from V and 0 bases from J, with 6 bases between. DNA for the CDR3: TGTGCCAGCAGCCAAGAAGCGAGCTCCTACGAGCAGTACTTC. This sequence encodes CASSQEASSYEQYF.

The rearrangement joins TRBV12-3 or TRBV12-4 to TRBJ1-1; D is possibly TRBD1 (5 bases). This CDR3 contains 19 residues. V was clipped by 8 bases and J by 0 bases, with 28 bases between them. CDR3 DNA: TGTGCCAGCGACTCCCCACCCGGGGGAGGGGACGGGATGAACACTGAAGCTTTCTTT. Amino acids: CASDSPPGGGDGMNTEAFF.

The chain is built from TRBV9 and TRBJ2-2, with TRBD1 matching 10 bases. Germline CDR1 reads SGDLS; CDR2 reads YYNGEE. The CDR3 is made up of 17 amino acids. The junction had 8 bases not matched to a gene; V was cut back by 4 bases and J by 2 bases. CDR3 amino acids: CASSPPGQGINTGELFF. The CDR3 nucleotides read TGTGCCAGCAGCCCACCGGGACAGGGGATCAACACCGGGGAGCTGTTTTTT.

In its sample, this clonotype was seen a few times. The CDR3 DNA reads as TGCAGTGCTAGCGTTCAAGAGACCCAGTACTTC. Its protein is CSASVQETQYF. V usage is TRBV20-1 and J usage is TRBJ2-5; the D is unclear. CDR1 is DFQATT and CDR2 is SNEGSKA in the germline V gene (reference sequence). This CDR3 has 11 residues. Trimming stripped 3 bases from V and 2 bases from J, with 4 bases between.

This clonotype has more than one count but fewer than ten. The chain recombines TRBV7-8 with TRBJ2-1; TRBD2 matches at 13 bases. Germline V CDR1 and CDR2: SGHVS, FQNEAQ. CDR3 length: 16 residues. J lost 9 bases, V lost 5 bases, and 10 bases had no gene match. Here the CDR3 reads CASSPNGLAGVGEQFF. As DNA, the CDR3 is TGTGCCAGCAGCCCGAACGGACTAGCGGGAGTAGGTGAGCAGTTCTTC.